A selection of T cell receptor beta chains follows, all from one sample in a study of blood T cell repertoires in COVID-19. Clones were sequenced by immunoSEQ multiplex PCR, and TCRdb holds only the in-frame ones, with some missing. Among more than 150,000 clones listed, roughly 79% were seen once. The material sequenced was peripheral blood. Receptor source: a woman over 75 with COVID-19, enrolled during active disease. Both conserved end residues are part of each CDR3. Fields, in order: D gene, V gene, J gene, CDR3 length, clone size, CDR3 DNA, CDR3 protein. D genes are given only for firm matches. Some rows mark clone size as missing; the rest say once, few, many or name a class of expanded clone.

D: NA; V: TRBV4-1; J: TRBJ2-1; length: 15; size: medium-sized; DNA: TGCGCCAGCAGCCAAGAAGGTACGGGTTTCTATGAGCAGTTCTTC; CDR3: CASSQEGTGFYEQFF
D: NA; V: TRBV30; J: TRBJ2-7; length: 11; size: once; DNA: TGTGCCTGGAGTGGACAGTACGAGCAGTACTTC; CDR3: CAWSGQYEQYF
D: NA; V: TRBV6-2/TRBV6-3; J: TRBJ2-7; length: 13; size: once; DNA: TGTGCCAGCAGTTACCTCGGGGGCTACGAGCAGTACTTC; CDR3: CASSYLGGYEQYF
D: TRBD1; V: TRBV7-9; J: TRBJ2-2; length: 16; size: NA; DNA: TGTGCCAGCAGCTCACCGGGACAGGGGGCCACCGGGGAGCTGTTTTTT; CDR3: CASSSPGQGATGELFF
D: NA; V: TRBV3-1/TRBV3-2; J: TRBJ2-7; length: 15; size: NA; DNA: TGTGCCAGCAGCCAAAGGGGAGGAGAGATCTACGAGCAGTACTTC; CDR3: CASSQRGGEIYEQYF
D: TRBD2; V: TRBV25-1; J: TRBJ2-5; length: 15; size: NA; DNA: TGTGCCAGCAGCGGACTAGTCGCGTACCAAGAGACCCAGTACTTC; CDR3: CASSGLVAYQETQYF
D: TRBD1; V: TRBV7-8; J: TRBJ2-2; length: 14; size: NA; DNA: TGTGCCAGCAGCTCAGACAGGGGATCCGGGGAGCTGTTTTTT; CDR3: CASSSDRGSGELFF
D: NA; V: TRBV27; J: TRBJ1-1; length: 15; size: once; DNA: TGTGCCAGCAGTTTATCGATAGGGAGGGGCACTGAAGCTTTCTTT; CDR3: CASSLSIGRGTEAFF
D: NA; V: TRBV29-1; J: TRBJ1-1; length: 13; size: NA; DNA: TGCAGCGTTGAGAACAGGGCGAACACTGAAGCTTTCTTT; CDR3: CSVENRANTEAFF
D: TRBD1; V: TRBV30; J: TRBJ2-2; length: 16; size: once; DNA: TGTGCCTGGGCGGACAGGTTTGGGCGGAACACCGGGGAGCTGTTTTTT; CDR3: CAWADRFGRNTGELFF
D: NA; V: TRBV5-4; J: TRBJ1-1; length: 13; size: NA; DNA: TGTGCCAGCAGCTTCACGGTGAACACTGAAGCTTTCTTT; CDR3: CASSFTVNTEAFF
D: TRBD2; V: TRBV28; J: TRBJ2-7; length: 21; size: once; DNA: TGTGCCAGCAGTTTCCCTCTAGCGGGGGAGGTGGGGATGTATGGGGCCTACGAGCAGTACTTC; CDR3: CASSFPLAGEVGMYGAYEQYF
D: TRBD1; V: TRBV18; J: TRBJ1-4; length: 14; size: NA; DNA: TGTGCCAGCTCACCCGGGACAGGGAAGGAAAAACTGTTTTTT; CDR3: CASSPGTGKEKLFF
D: NA; V: TRBV7-9; J: TRBJ2-2; length: 18; size: few; DNA: TGTGCCAGCAGCTTATTACCTATCGACAGGGAGGACACCGGGGAGCTGTTTTTT; CDR3: CASSLLPIDREDTGELFF
D: NA; V: TRBV7-6; J: TRBJ2-5; length: 12; size: NA; DNA: TGTGCCAGCAGCTTCTTACAAGAGACCCAGTACTTC; CDR3: CASSFLQETQYF
D: TRBD2; V: TRBV29-1; J: TRBJ2-3; length: 14; size: NA; DNA: TGCAGCGTTTCCCCAGCGGGGAAGACAGATACGCAGTATTTT; CDR3: CSVSPAGKTDTQYF
D: NA; V: TRBV2; J: TRBJ1-3; length: 14; size: NA; DNA: TGTGCCAGCAGGGTATGGAGCTCTGGAAACACCATATATTTT; CDR3: CASRVWSSGNTIYF
D: TRBD2; V: TRBV19; J: TRBJ2-3; length: 14; size: once; DNA: TGTGCCAGTAGTCAGGGACTAGCCCCAGATACGCAGTATTTT; CDR3: CASSQGLAPDTQYF
D: TRBD1; V: TRBV28; J: TRBJ1-6; length: 15; size: NA; DNA: TGTGCCAGCCTCAGGGGGTGGCAGGGGTATTCACCCCTCCACTTT; CDR3: CASLRGWQGYSPLHF
D: NA; V: TRBV7-6; J: TRBJ2-7; length: 11; size: NA; DNA: TGTGCCAGCAGGCTAGCCTACGAGCAGTACTTC; CDR3: CASRLAYEQYF
D: TRBD1; V: TRBV27; J: TRBJ2-4; length: 15; size: NA; DNA: TGTGCCAGCAGAACTCTTACAGGGGGCTTGGACATTCAGTACTTC; CDR3: CASRTLTGGLDIQYF
D: TRBD1; V: TRBV29-1; J: TRBJ2-5; length: 13; size: NA; DNA: TGCAGCGTTCTGACAGGGGGATATGAGACCCAGTACTTC; CDR3: CSVLTGGYETQYF
D: NA; V: TRBV30; J: TRBJ1-5; length: 13; size: NA; DNA: TGTGCCTGGAGTGTTAACAGGGATCAGCCCCAGCATTTT; CDR3: CAWSVNRDQPQHF
D: NA; V: TRBV4-2; J: TRBJ1-6; length: 15; size: NA; DNA: TGTGCCAGCAAATACAGGTTTGGCCATAATTCACCCCTCCACTTT; CDR3: CASKYRFGHNSPLHF
D: NA; V: TRBV11-3; J: TRBJ1-1; length: 15; size: NA; DNA: TGTGCCAGCAGCTCACAGGGTATGGGGGATACTGAAGCTTTCTTT; CDR3: CASSSQGMGDTEAFF
D: TRBD1; V: TRBV6-4; J: TRBJ2-2; length: 16; size: NA; DNA: TGTGCCAGCAGTGAAGGGACAGGGGGGAGCACCGGGGAGCTGTTTTTT; CDR3: CASSEGTGGSTGELFF
D: TRBD1; V: TRBV6-2/TRBV6-3; J: TRBJ2-7; length: 15; size: few; DNA: TGTGCCAGCAGTTACTCCGGGACAGGGGGGCGTGAGCAGTACTTC; CDR3: CASSYSGTGGREQYF
D: TRBD2; V: TRBV3-1/TRBV3-2; J: TRBJ2-1; length: 18; size: NA; DNA: TGTGCCAGCAGCCAAGCCCTAAGCCCAGCGGGGGTTTACAATGAGCAGTTCTTC; CDR3: CASSQALSPAGVYNEQFF
D: NA; V: TRBV2; J: TRBJ1-6; length: 16; size: few; DNA: TGTGCCAGCAACTTGCTTTCCGGCTCCTATAATTCACCCCTCCACTTT; CDR3: CASNLLSGSYNSPLHF
D: NA; V: TRBV19; J: TRBJ1-2; length: 15; size: NA; DNA: TGTGCCAGTAGTATAGGTGGGGCAGGAGCCTATGGCTACACCTTC; CDR3: CASSIGGAGAYGYTF
D: NA; V: TRBV5-1; J: TRBJ1-1; length: 14; size: few; DNA: TGCGCCAGCAGCTTGGGTGCAGGGAGGACTGAAGCTTTCTTT; CDR3: CASSLGAGRTEAFF
D: TRBD1; V: TRBV2; J: TRBJ1-1; length: 13; size: NA; DNA: TGTGCCAGCAGTCGGGACAGGGGGACTGAAGCTTTCTTT; CDR3: CASSRDRGTEAFF
D: TRBD1; V: TRBV7-8; J: TRBJ1-2; length: 14; size: NA; DNA: TGTGCCAGCAGCCCGGGACAGGGGGACTATGGCTACACCTTC; CDR3: CASSPGQGDYGYTF
D: TRBD2; V: TRBV5-1; J: TRBJ2-7; length: 15; size: once; DNA: TGCGCCAGCAGCCTTACTAGCGGGAGACCCAACGAGCAGTACTTC; CDR3: CASSLTSGRPNEQYF
D: NA; V: TRBV13; J: TRBJ2-7; length: 14; size: NA; DNA: TGTGCCAGCGGATCGGGACTGGGCTTGACAGAGCAGTACTTC; CDR3: CASGSGLGLTEQYF
D: TRBD2; V: TRBV2; J: TRBJ2-1; length: 16; size: NA; DNA: TGTGCCAGCAGTGTCCTCGGACTAGCGGGGGCTAATGAGCAGTTCTTC; CDR3: CASSVLGLAGANEQFF
D: TRBD1; V: TRBV6-5; J: TRBJ1-2; length: 12; size: NA; DNA: TGTGCCAGCAGGGTAACAGGGGGTGGCTACACCTTC; CDR3: CASRVTGGGYTF
D: NA; V: TRBV7-9; J: TRBJ1-6; length: 16; size: once; DNA: TGTGCCAGCAGCCTTCCGAGCAGGGAAGGGGATTCACCCCTCCACTTT; CDR3: CASSLPSREGDSPLHF
D: NA; V: TRBV28; J: TRBJ1-6; length: 13; size: NA; DNA: TGTGCCAGCAGCCCACAGGGATACTCACCCCTCCACTTT; CDR3: CASSPQGYSPLHF
D: NA; V: TRBV3-1/TRBV3-2; J: TRBJ2-5; length: 14; size: NA; DNA: TGTGCCAGCAGCTATCGAGACTTTCAAGAGACCCAGTACTTC; CDR3: CASSYRDFQETQYF
D: TRBD1; V: TRBV27; J: TRBJ2-7; length: 14; size: NA; DNA: TGTGCCAGCAGTCCGGACAGGGTACAATACGAGCAGTACTTC; CDR3: CASSPDRVQYEQYF
D: NA; V: TRBV6-5; J: TRBJ2-7; length: 13; size: NA; DNA: TGTGCCAGCAGCCGGGGGAGTTCCTACGAGCAGTACTTC; CDR3: CASSRGSSYEQYF
D: TRBD1; V: TRBV19; J: TRBJ1-1; length: 16; size: many; DNA: TGTGCCAGTAGTATGTGGTCCCAGGGGGCTAACACTGAAGCTTTCTTT; CDR3: CASSMWSQGANTEAFF
D: NA; V: TRBV6-4; J: TRBJ1-2; length: 14; size: NA; DNA: TGTGCCAGCAGTGACTCAGGGGGATCGGACGGCTACACCTTC; CDR3: CASSDSGGSDGYTF